The 25 T cell receptor beta chains presented below share a single source sample, sequenced in a study of blood T cell repertoires in COVID-19. TCRdb's copy holds only in-frame clones and misses some; the assay was immunoSEQ multiplex PCR. The repertoire includes approximately 120,000 clones, around 86% of them detected once, and about 18% sits in the top ten. The sequencing input was peripheral blood. The receptors derive from a woman in her forties or fifties who had recovered from COVID-19.

This clone showed up just a few times. This chain joins TRBV15 and TRBJ2-1; 11 bases fit TRBD2. This CDR3 region has 15 residues. Germline V gene data show CDR1 as LNHNV and CDR2 as YYDKDF (reference sequence). With 2 bases clipped from V and 8 bases from J, the junction kept 5 bases outside the gene matches. The CDR3 reads CATSRLAGGPDEQFF. The DNA for the CDR3 is TGTGCCACCAGCAGATTAGCGGGGGGGCCTGATGAGCAGTTCTTC.

V usage is TRBV10-1 and J usage is TRBJ2-5, with a tentative D call TRBD1 (5 bases). Germline V CDR1 and CDR2: WNHNN, SYGVQD (reference sequence). The CDR3 sequence is 14 residues long. Trimming removed 0 bases from V and 8 bases from J, with 13 bases in between. Written as DNA, the CDR3 is TGCGCCAGCAGTGAGTCGGGGCAGCCAGGAACCCAGTACTTC. Translating gives CASSESGQPGTQYF.

This sequence joins TRBV5-1 and TRBJ2-7, with TRBD1 matching over 8 bases. CDR1 SGHRS and CDR2 YFSETQ come from the germline V gene. J lost 1 base, V lost 7 bases, and 4 bases had no gene match. CDR3 size: 13 residues. The CDR3 coding sequence is TGCGCCAGCCGCCGGACAGGGTCCTACGAGCAGTACTTC. It is translated as CASRRTGSYEQYF.

This chain joins TRBV5-6 and TRBJ1-1, with TRBD1 identical over 7 bases. With V trimmed by 1 base and J by 2 bases, 5 bases remained unmatched. CDR3 length: 15 residues. Germline V gene sequence: CDR1 SGHDT, CDR2 YYEEEE. DNA of the CDR3: TGTGCCAGCAGCTTGCCCGGGACAGAAAACACTGAAGCTTTCTTT. Amino acid sequence: CASSLPGTENTEAFF. The full variable domain, completed using reference TRBV5-6 and TRBJ1-1, is DAGVTQSPTHLIKTRGQQVTLRCSPKSGHDTVSWYQQALGQGPQFIFQYYEEEERQRGNFPDRFSGHQFPNYSSELNVNALLLGDSALYLCASSLPGTENTEAFFGQGTRLTVV.

The genes are TRBV18 and TRBJ1-4; tentatively, D is TRBD1 (5 bases). The CDR3 is made up of 13 amino acids. V was pared by 4 bases and J by 13 bases, with 16 bases between. The V gene's germline CDR1 is KGHSH and CDR2 LQKENI. The CDR3 here is CASSRPSRRGLFF. Here the CDR3 DNA reads TGTGCCAGCTCACGGCCATCCCGAAGGGGACTGTTTTTT. Supplemented by reference TRBV18 and TRBJ1-4, the full variable domain reads NAGVMQNPRHLVRRRGQEARLRCSPMKGHSHVYWYRQLPEEGLKFMVYLQKENIIDESGMPKERFSAEFPKEGPSILRIQQVVRGDSAAYFCASSRPSRRGLFFGSGTQLSVL.

The rearrangement links TRBV19 to TRBJ1-5, with 9 nucleotides matching TRBD1. Germline CDR1 LNHDA, CDR2 SQIVND (reference sequence). The CDR3 extends over 20 amino acids. V dropped 9 bases and J dropped 2; count of bases not matched to a gene: 23. The CDR3 DNA follows: TGTGCCAGCAAATCCACTGGCCGTCGGACAGGGGCTTATGGCAATCAGCCCCAGCATTTT. Translating it yields CASKSTGRRTGAYGNQPQHF.

In its sample, this clone was seen a few times. The chain recombines TRBV19 with TRBJ2-3, with D maybe TRBD2 (5 bases). This CDR3 has 15 residues. The V and J ends lost 3 bases and 0 bases respectively, with 10 bases between them. Germline assignment: CDR1 LNHDA and CDR2 SQIVND (reference sequence). CDR3: CASSIGGRSTDTQYF. The CDR3, as DNA: TGTGCCAGTAGTATCGGAGGACGTAGCACAGATACGCAGTATTTT. The full variable domain, completed using reference TRBV19 and TRBJ2-3, is DGGITQSPKYLFRKEGQNVTLSCEQNLNHDAMYWYRQDPGQGLRLIYYSQIVNDFQKGDIAEGYSVSREKKESFPLTVTSAQKNPTAFYLCASSIGGRSTDTQYFGPGTRLTVL.

The chain uses TRBV5-1 and TRBJ1-2; 8 bases agree with TRBD1. Germline V gives CDR1 SGHRS, CDR2 YFSETQ. The V and J ends lost 0 bases and 1 base, in that order; junction bases with no gene match: 8. CDR3 length: 17 residues. The CDR3 region is CASSLDDRGSYNYGYTF. The CDR3 DNA is TGCGCCAGCAGCTTGGATGACAGGGGCAGCTATAACTATGGCTACACCTTC. The full variable domain, with the rest looked up from reference TRBV5-1 and TRBJ1-2, is KAGVTQTPRYLIKTRGQQVTLSCSPISGHRSVSWYQQTPGQGLQFLFEYFSETQRNKGNFPGRFSGRQFSNSRSEMNVSTLELGDSALYLCASSLDDRGSYNYGYTFGSGTRLTVV.

The chain carries TRBV2 and TRBJ1-2; D is unclear. CDR3 length equals 14 residues. Looked up from germline, CDR1 is SNHLY and CDR2 is FYNNEI. The V gene lost 5 bases and the J gene lost 4 bases, with 14 bases spanning the gap. The CDR3 nucleotides read TGTGCCAGCAGTTCTCCGGCAGGCTTCTATGGCTACACCTTC. Protein: CASSSPAGFYGYTF. The whole variable domain, filled in from reference TRBV2 and TRBJ1-2, reads EPEVTQTPSHQVTQMGQEVILRCVPISNHLYFYWYRQILGQKVEFLVSFYNNEISEKSEIFDDQFSVERPDGSNFTLKIRSTKLEDSAMYFCASSSPAGFYGYTFGSGTRLTVV.

This chain connects TRBV27 to TRBJ1-2, with 8 bases identical to TRBD1. Unmatched junction bases numbered 19, after V lost 6 bases and J lost 7 bases. This CDR3 has 17 residues. The V gene's germline CDR1 is MNHEY and CDR2 SMNVEV (reference sequence). The CDR3 protein is CASSRGGTGPQRVGYTF. The CDR3 coding sequence is TGTGCCAGCAGCCGGGGCGGGACAGGCCCTCAGAGGGTTGGCTACACCTTC.

A few counts support this clone. The chain combines TRBV2 with TRBJ2-2, with D perhaps matching TRBD2 (6 bases). V lost 6 bases to trimming and J lost 6 bases, with 8 bases between them. The CDR3 loop spans 12 amino acids. Per the germline V gene, CDR1 is SNHLY and CDR2 is FYNNEI. The CDR3 DNA follows: TGTGCCAGCAGGCGCGGGGCCGGGGAGCTGTTTTTT. Its translation is CASRRGAGELFF.

The chain has TRBV19 and TRBJ1-2; tentatively, D is TRBD1 (6 bases). This CDR3 comprises 16 residues. V lost 3 bases and J 4 bases, leaving 18 bases between the germline ends. Germline V gene data show CDR1 as LNHDA and CDR2 as SQIVND (reference sequence). CDR3 sequence: CASSIAGAQRGYGYTF. The CDR3 DNA follows: TGTGCCAGTAGTATCGCGGGGGCGCAGAGAGGCTATGGCTACACCTTC.

V usage is TRBV27 and J usage is TRBJ2-1; 13 bases fit TRBD2. V trimming: 10 bases; J trimming: 4 bases; junction bases outside the gene matches: 13. In germline, CDR1 is MNHEY, CDR2 SMNVEV (reference sequence). The CDR3 sequence is 17 residues long. CDR3 in amino acids: CATRRTSGSWAYNEQFF. In nucleotides, the CDR3 is TGTGCCACCCGGCGGACTAGCGGGAGTTGGGCTTACAATGAGCAGTTCTTC.

This clone was observed a few times. The V call is TRBV29-1, the J call TRBJ2-7, with D possibly matching TRBD1 (6 bases). Germline V lookup: CDR1 SQVTM, CDR2 ANQGSEA. The CDR3 length is 13 residues. Trimming cost V 6 bases and J 9 bases, with 21 bases left between them. CDR3 sequence: CSVSRTAQTGQYF. CDR3 nucleotides: TGCAGCGTGTCGAGGACAGCCCAAACGGGGCAGTACTTC.

This clone has a single count. This chain connects TRBV5-8 to TRBJ2-7, with 11 nucleotides matching TRBD1. Unmatched junction bases numbered 10, after V lost 0 bases and J lost 5 bases. The germline CDR1 and CDR2 sequences are SGHTS and YDEGEE. The CDR3 runs 17 residues. The CDR3 spells CASSLARWTGGGDEQYF. The CDR3 nucleotides are TGTGCCAGCAGCTTGGCCCGATGGACAGGGGGCGGAGACGAGCAGTACTTC.

The chain carries TRBV5-5 and TRBJ1-6; D is possibly TRBD1 (5 bases). Germline CDR1 reads SGHKS; CDR2 reads YYEKEE (reference sequence). Between the trimmed V and J ends, which lost 4 bases and 6 bases, there was a span of 14 bases. This CDR3 has 15 residues. Written as DNA, the CDR3 is TGTGCCAGCAGCCCGCCGGGACTGTTTAATTCACCCCTCCACTTT. Residues: CASSPPGLFNSPLHF.

The V gene is TRBV6-5, the J gene TRBJ1-5, with D uncertain. Germline V gives CDR1 MNHEY, CDR2 SVGAGI. The V gene lost 6 bases and the J gene lost 1 base, with 10 bases spanning the gap. The CDR3 is 14 amino acids. CDR3 amino acids: CASSPTSSNQPQHF. CDR3 bases: TGTGCCAGCAGCCCGACATCGAGCAATCAGCCCCAGCATTTT.

This clone was detected once. This chain joins TRBV7-2 and TRBJ2-1; 11 bases map to TRBD2. V was clipped by 3 bases and J by 4 bases; unmatched bases: 2. The CDR3 is made up of 15 amino acids. The germline CDR1 and CDR2 sequences are SGHTA and FQGNSA. The CDR3 is CASSFTSGGYNEQFF. In DNA, the CDR3 is TGTGCCAGCAGCTTTACTAGCGGGGGTTACAATGAGCAGTTCTTC.

The V and J genes are TRBV14 and TRBJ1-1; D call uncertain. The V end lost 5 bases, the J end lost 3 bases, and 10 bases lay between the germline ends. CDR1 is SGHDN, CDR2 FVKESK, per germline. The CDR3 covers 13 residues. The CDR3 nucleotides read TGTGCCAGCAGCTATATGTTAGACACTGAAGCTTTCTTT. Protein sequence: CASSYMLDTEAFF.

The DNA of the CDR3 is TGTGCCAGCAGCCGGATGAGAGGGCGCGATTCACCCCTCCACTTT. It specifies CASSRMRGRDSPLHF. This chain links TRBV6-6 with TRBJ1-6; unclear D gene. Trimming removed 6 bases from V and 8 bases from J, with 17 bases in between. The CDR3 is 15 amino acids. CDR1 and CDR2 (germline): MNHNY, SVGAGI (reference sequence).

The rearrangement uses TRBV7-2 and TRBJ1-2, with 8 positions matching TRBD1. The trim removed 5 bases at V and 1 base at J, leaving 9 bases unmatched. The CDR3 is 16 amino acids. Germline lookup yields CDR1 SGHTA and CDR2 FQGNSA. The CDR3 region is CASSPAGDRLNYGYTF. The CDR3 coding sequence is TGTGCCAGCAGCCCCGCCGGGGACAGGCTTAACTATGGCTACACCTTC.

In nucleotides, the CDR3 is TGCAGTGCTAGTCGACATGGCGGCAATCAGCCCCAGCATTTT. As protein: CSASRHGGNQPQHF. This chain uses TRBV20-1 with TRBJ1-5; D not resolved. This CDR3 region has 14 residues. V lost 3 bases to trimming and J lost 2 bases, with 11 bases between them. Germline V gene sequence: CDR1 DFQATT, CDR2 SNEGSKA (reference sequence).

The chain is built from TRBV18 and TRBJ1-6; the D gene is possibly TRBD1 (6 bases). Germline CDR1 KGHSH, CDR2 LQKENI. The CDR3 contains 14 residues. Trimming took off 4 bases at V and 8 bases at J, with 12 bases between the two ends. The CDR3 loop is CASSRDTRYSPLHF. CDR3 DNA: TGTGCCAGCTCACGGGACACCCGTTATTCACCCCTCCACTTT.

The V gene is TRBV10-3, the J gene TRBJ2-2; TRBD1 aligns across 9 bases. V lost 4 bases, J lost 6 bases, and 9 bases stayed unmatched. This CDR3 contains 16 residues. Germline assignment: CDR1 ENHRY and CDR2 SYGVKD. CDR3 region: CAISGNTGGAAGELFF. The CDR3 bases are TGTGCCATCAGTGGGAACACAGGGGGCGCAGCCGGGGAGCTGTTTTTT.

The chain employs TRBV7-2 and TRBJ1-2; no definite D call. V shed 7 bases and J shed 6 bases, with 15 bases lying between them. This CDR3 is built from 13 residues. The germline V gene has CDR1 SGHTA and CDR2 FQGNSA. CDR3 amino acids: CASTRTPSDGYTF. CDR3 DNA: TGTGCCAGCACTCGAACTCCTTCGGATGGCTACACCTTC.